Here is one TCR beta chain with its context. The target antigen is unknown. This sample was taken from a study of cytomegalovirus exposure and HLA in healthy donors. Study-wide results and limits: Listed as cytomegalovirus-associated were 150 or so TCR beta chains.

The CDR3 is 16 residues long. Germline V CDR1 and CDR2: SGHAT, FQNNGV. The ends lost 1 base at V and 1 base at J; junction bases unmatched: 3. The study ran its PCR with 60 Vbeta and 13 Jbeta primers. Measured with immunoSEQ multiplex PCR; TCRdb has only the in-frame clones, and not every one. The sample includes a few hundred thousand clones, about 90% of them seen just once. Material for sequencing was PBMCs. The chain combines TRBV11-2 with TRBJ2-3; TRBD2 aligns across 9 bases. This receptor was identified in a woman under 30 in good health and CMV-seronegative. In nucleotides, the CDR3 is TGTGCCAGCAGCTTAGGAGTAGCGGGGGGCACAGATACGCAGTATTTT. Protein sequence: CASSLGVAGGTDTQYF.